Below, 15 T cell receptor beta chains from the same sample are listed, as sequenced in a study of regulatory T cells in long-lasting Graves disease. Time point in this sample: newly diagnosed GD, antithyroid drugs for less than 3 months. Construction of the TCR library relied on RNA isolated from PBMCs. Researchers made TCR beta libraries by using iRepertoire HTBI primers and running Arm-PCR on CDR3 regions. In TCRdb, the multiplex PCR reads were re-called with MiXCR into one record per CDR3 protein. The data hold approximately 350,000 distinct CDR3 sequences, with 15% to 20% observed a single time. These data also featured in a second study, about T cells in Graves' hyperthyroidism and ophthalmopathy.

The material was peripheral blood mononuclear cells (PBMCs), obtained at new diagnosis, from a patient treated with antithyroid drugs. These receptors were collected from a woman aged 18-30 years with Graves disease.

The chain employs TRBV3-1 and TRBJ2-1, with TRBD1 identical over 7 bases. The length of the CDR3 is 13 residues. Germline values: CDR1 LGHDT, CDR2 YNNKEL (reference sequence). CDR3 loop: CAGSQGEVSEQFF. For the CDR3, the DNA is TGTGCGGGCAGCCAGGGGGAAGTGAGTGAGCAGTTCTTC.

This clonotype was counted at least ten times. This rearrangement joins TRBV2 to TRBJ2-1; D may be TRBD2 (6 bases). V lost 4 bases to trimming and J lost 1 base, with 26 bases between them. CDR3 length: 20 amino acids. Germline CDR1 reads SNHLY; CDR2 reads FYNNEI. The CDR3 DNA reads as TGTGCCAGCAGTGCCGCTTGGGGGTTGGAGGGAGGCAAATCCTACAATGAGCAGTTCTTC. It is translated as CASSAAWGLEGGKSYNEQFF.

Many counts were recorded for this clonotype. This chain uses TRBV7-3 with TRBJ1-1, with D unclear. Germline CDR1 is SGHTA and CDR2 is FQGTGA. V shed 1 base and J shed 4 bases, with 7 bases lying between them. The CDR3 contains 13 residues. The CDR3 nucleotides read TGTGCCAGCAGCTTAATCAACAGCACTGAAGCTTTCTTT. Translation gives CASSLINSTEAFF. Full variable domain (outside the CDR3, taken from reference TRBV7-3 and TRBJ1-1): GAGVSQTPSNKVTEKGKYVELRCDPISGHTALYWYRQSLGQGPEFLIYFQGTGAADDSGLPNDRFFAVRPEGSVSTLKIQRTERGDSAVYLCASSLINSTEAFFGQGTRLTVV.

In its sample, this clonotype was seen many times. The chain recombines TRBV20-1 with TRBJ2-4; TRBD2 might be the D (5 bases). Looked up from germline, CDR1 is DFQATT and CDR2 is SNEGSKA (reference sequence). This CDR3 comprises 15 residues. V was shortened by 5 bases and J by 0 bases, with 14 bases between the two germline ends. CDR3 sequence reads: CSAHLLDLAKNIQYF. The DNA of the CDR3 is TGCAGTGCTCATCTCTTGGACTTAGCCAAAAACATTCAGTACTTC.

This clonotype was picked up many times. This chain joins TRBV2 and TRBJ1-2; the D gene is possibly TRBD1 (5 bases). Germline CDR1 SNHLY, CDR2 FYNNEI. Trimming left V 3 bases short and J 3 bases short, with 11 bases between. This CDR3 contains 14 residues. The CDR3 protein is CASSESPGDYGYTF. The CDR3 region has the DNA TGTGCCAGCAGTGAGAGTCCGGGGGACTATGGCTACACCTTC. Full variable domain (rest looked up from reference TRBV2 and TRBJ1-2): EPEVTQTPSHQVTQMGQEVILRCVPISNHLYFYWYRQILGQKVEFLVSFYNNEISEKSEIFDDQFSVERPDGSNFTLKIRSTKLEDSAMYFCASSESPGDYGYTFGSGTRLTVV.

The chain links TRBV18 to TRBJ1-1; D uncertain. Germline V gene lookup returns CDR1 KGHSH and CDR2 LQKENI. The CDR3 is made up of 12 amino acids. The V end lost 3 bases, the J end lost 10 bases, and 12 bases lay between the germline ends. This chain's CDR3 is CASSPRESGAFF. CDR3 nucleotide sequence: TGTGCCAGCTCACCCCGCGAGTCGGGAGCTTTCTTT.

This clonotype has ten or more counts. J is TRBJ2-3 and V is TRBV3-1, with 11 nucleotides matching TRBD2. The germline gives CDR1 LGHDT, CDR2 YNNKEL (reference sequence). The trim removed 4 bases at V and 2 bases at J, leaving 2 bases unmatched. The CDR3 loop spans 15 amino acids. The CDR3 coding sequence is TGTGCCAGCAGCCGGGGACTAGCGGACACAGATACGCAGTATTTT. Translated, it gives CASSRGLADTDTQYF.

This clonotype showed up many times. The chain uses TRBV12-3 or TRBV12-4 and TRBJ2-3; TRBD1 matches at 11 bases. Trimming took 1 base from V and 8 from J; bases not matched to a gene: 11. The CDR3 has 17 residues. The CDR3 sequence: CASSLELGGQGAATQYF. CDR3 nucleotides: TGTGCCAGCAGTTTAGAATTGGGCGGACAGGGGGCAGCTACGCAGTATTTT.

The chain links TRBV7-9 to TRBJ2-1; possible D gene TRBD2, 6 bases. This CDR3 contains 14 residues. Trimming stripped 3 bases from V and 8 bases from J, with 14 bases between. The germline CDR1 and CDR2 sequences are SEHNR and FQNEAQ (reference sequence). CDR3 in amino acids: CASSFSRREDEQFF. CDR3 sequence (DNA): TGTGCCAGCAGCTTTTCCCGCAGGGAGGATGAGCAGTTCTTC.

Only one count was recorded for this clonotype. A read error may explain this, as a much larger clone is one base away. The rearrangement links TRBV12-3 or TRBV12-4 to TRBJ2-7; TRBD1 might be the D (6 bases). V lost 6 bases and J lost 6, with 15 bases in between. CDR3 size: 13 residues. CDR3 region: CASRAGQTLEQYF. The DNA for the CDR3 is TGTGCCAGCAGAGCTGGACAGACCCTCGAGCAGTACTTC.

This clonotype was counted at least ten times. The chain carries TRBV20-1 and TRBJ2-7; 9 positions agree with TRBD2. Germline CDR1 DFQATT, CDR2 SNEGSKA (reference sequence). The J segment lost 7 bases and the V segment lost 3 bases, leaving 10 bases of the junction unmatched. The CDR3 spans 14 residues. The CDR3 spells CSAREAGGPGEQYF. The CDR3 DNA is TGCAGTGCTAGGGAGGCGGGGGGGCCGGGGGAGCAGTACTTC.

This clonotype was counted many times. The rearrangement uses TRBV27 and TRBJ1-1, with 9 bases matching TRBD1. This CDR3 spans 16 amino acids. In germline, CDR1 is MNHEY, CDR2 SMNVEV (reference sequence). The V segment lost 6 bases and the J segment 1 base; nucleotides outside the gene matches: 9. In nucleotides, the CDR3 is TGTGCCAGCAGGGTGTGGGGGGACAGGGAGAACACTGAAGCTTTCTTT. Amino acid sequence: CASRVWGDRENTEAFF.

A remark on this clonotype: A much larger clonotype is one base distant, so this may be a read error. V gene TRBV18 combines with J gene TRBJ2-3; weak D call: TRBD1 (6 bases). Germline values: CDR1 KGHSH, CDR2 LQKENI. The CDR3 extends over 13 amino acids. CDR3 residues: CASSPQAGETLYF. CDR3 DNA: TGTGCCAGCTCACCACAGGCAGGGGAGACCCTGTACTTC.

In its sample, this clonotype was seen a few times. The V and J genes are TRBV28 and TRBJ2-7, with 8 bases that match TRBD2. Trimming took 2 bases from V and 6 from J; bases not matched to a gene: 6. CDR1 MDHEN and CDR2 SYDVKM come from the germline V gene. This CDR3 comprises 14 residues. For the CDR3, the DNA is TGTGCCAGCAGTTTAGGACTAGCAGGGGCCGAGCAGTACTTC. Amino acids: CASSLGLAGAEQYF.

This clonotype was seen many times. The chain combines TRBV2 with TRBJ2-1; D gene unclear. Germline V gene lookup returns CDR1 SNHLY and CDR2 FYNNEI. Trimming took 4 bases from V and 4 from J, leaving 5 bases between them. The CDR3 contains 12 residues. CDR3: CASSVNYNEQFF. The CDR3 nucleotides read TGTGCCAGCAGTGTCAATTACAATGAGCAGTTCTTC.